These 22 T cell receptor beta chains were sequenced from one sample in a study of T cell clonotyping in hematopoietic cell transplantation. Repertoires were generated with immunoSEQ multiplex PCR, while TCRdb's copy carries only in-frame clones and drops some. The sample yields some 50,000 clones, approximately 82% seen once. Time point of the sample: recipient sample about 28 days before transplant, after cytoreduction. Sequencing was performed on peripheral blood mononuclear cells, taken before stem cell transplant. These receptors were obtained from a man aged 55-75 years with myelodysplastic syndrome. Some clones in this sample may be carry-over from other donors' samples.

This rearrangement joins TRBV11-1 to TRBJ2-3, with D possibly TRBD2 on 6 matching bases. With 0 bases removed from V and 0 bases from J, the gap between germline ends came to 13 bases. Germline CDR1 and CDR2: SGHAT and FQDESV (reference sequence). This CDR3 is built from 17 residues. The CDR3 DNA sequence: TGTGCCAGCAGCTTAGCAAGGACTACCGCTAGCACAGATACGCAGTATTTT. Encoded protein: CASSLARTTASTDTQYF. Based on the CDR3 plus reference TRBV11-1 and TRBJ2-3, the full variable domain is EAEVAQSPRYKITEKSQAVAFWCDPISGHATLYWYRQILGQGPELLVQFQDESVVDDSQLPKDRFSAERLKGVDSTLKIQPAELGDSAMYLCASSLARTTASTDTQYFGPGTRLTVL.

V usage is TRBV2 and J usage is TRBJ2-5; D ambiguous. CDR3 length: 15 residues. Germline V gives CDR1 SNHLY, CDR2 FYNNEI. Trimming took off 6 bases at V and 3 bases at J, with 17 bases between the two ends. The CDR3 spells CASRELDPSKETQYF. The CDR3 DNA reads as TGTGCCAGCAGAGAACTGGACCCCTCAAAAGAGACCCAGTACTTC. Looking up the rest from reference TRBV2 and TRBJ2-5 gives the full variable domain: EPEVTQTPSHQVTQMGQEVILRCVPISNHLYFYWYRQILGQKVEFLVSFYNNEISEKSEIFDDQFSVERPDGSNFTLKIRSTKLEDSAMYFCASRELDPSKETQYFGPGTRLLVL.

The chain carries TRBV14 and TRBJ1-2, with D hard to call. Germline V gene sequence: CDR1 SGHDN, CDR2 FVKESK. V shed 4 bases and J shed 4 bases, with 16 bases lying between them. The CDR3 is 15 residues long. CDR3 sequence: CASSPTSGQSYGYTF. The CDR3 DNA sequence: TGTGCCAGCAGCCCCACCTCGGGCCAGTCCTATGGCTACACCTTC. Using reference TRBV14 and TRBJ1-2 for the parts outside the CDR3, the full variable domain is EAGVTQFPSHSVIEKGQTVTLRCDPISGHDNLYWYRRVMGKEIKFLLHFVKESKQDESGMPNNRFLAERTGGTYSTLKVQPAELEDSGVYFCASSPTSGQSYGYTFGSGTRLTVV.

V and J are TRBV6-5 and TRBJ2-1; possible D gene TRBD2, 7 bases. The germline gives CDR1 MNHEY, CDR2 SVGAGI. The CDR3 is made up of 15 amino acids. Trimming left V 6 bases short and J 2 bases short, with 14 bases between. CDR3 in amino acids: CASSSSGGPYNEQFF. Written as DNA, the CDR3 is TGTGCCAGCAGCTCGTCCGGGGGGCCCTACAATGAGCAGTTCTTC.

This chain joins TRBV2 and TRBJ2-1; 8 bases fit TRBD2. The V and J ends lost 10 bases and 4 bases, in that order; junction bases with no gene match: 9. Per germline, CDR1 SNHLY and CDR2 FYNNEI. The CDR3 loop spans 14 amino acids. The CDR3 bases are TGTGCCACCACCATTAGCGGGGCTTACAATGAGCAGTTCTTC. Its protein is CATTISGAYNEQFF.

The chain combines TRBV19 with TRBJ2-7; D is perhaps TRBD1 (6 bases). The CDR3 consists of 15 residues. Germline values: CDR1 LNHDA, CDR2 SQIVND (reference sequence). The ends were cut back, 6 bases at V and 0 bases at J, with 15 bases in the middle. This CDR3 reads CASSLLGGSSYEQYF. The CDR3 DNA reads as TGTGCCAGTAGCCTCTTAGGGGGTAGCTCCTACGAGCAGTACTTC.

This chain joins TRBV18 and TRBJ1-2; D is unresolved. The CDR3 totals 13 residues. V was clipped by 2 bases and J by 3 bases, with 7 bases between them. CDR1 KGHSH and CDR2 LQKENI come from the germline V gene. The CDR3 spells CASSPTADYGYTF. As DNA, the CDR3 is TGTGCCAGCTCACCAACGGCAGACTATGGCTACACCTTC.

This clone was picked up one time. The chain carries TRBV29-1 and TRBJ2-5, with D perhaps TRBD1 or TRBD2 (6 bases each). The CDR3 runs to 15 residues. The germline V and J ends were trimmed by 4 bases and 1 base, with 16 bases remaining between them. Germline V gives CDR1 SQVTM, CDR2 ANQGSEA. CDR3 DNA sequence: TGCAGCGTTGTGGGGGCCCAGGGAGGCCAAGAGACCCAGTACTTC. This sequence encodes CSVVGAQGGQETQYF.

The CDR3 region is CAWRQGRGNTIYF. CDR3 sequence (DNA): TGTGCCTGGAGGCAGGGGAGAGGAAACACCATATATTTT. The rearrangement links TRBV30 to TRBJ1-3; maybe TRBD1 (6 bases). Deletions cut 3 bases from V and 4 bases from J, with 10 bases between. The CDR3 consists of 13 residues. Germline CDR1 reads GTSNPN; CDR2 reads SVGIG (reference sequence).

The chain combines TRBV15 with TRBJ1-5, with D uncertain. V was cut by 1 base and J by 4 bases, with 5 bases left in between. CDR1 LNHNV and CDR2 YYDKDF come from the germline V gene (reference sequence). CDR3 length equals 13 residues. CDR3 amino acids: CATSRGGNQPQHF. The DNA for the CDR3 is TGTGCCACCAGCAGAGGGGGTAATCAGCCCCAGCATTTT.

This clone was recorded a few times. The V gene is TRBV18, the J gene TRBJ1-5, with a weak D call TRBD1 (6 bases). Germline loops: CDR1 KGHSH, CDR2 LQKENI. The length of the CDR3 is 14 residues. Trimming stripped 6 bases from V and 2 bases from J, with 11 bases between. CDR3 loop: CASSEQGGNQPQHF. The DNA for the CDR3 is TGTGCCAGCTCGGAACAGGGAGGCAATCAGCCCCAGCATTTT.

The CDR3 sequence: CASRKPDMGSNQPQHF. Here the CDR3 DNA reads TGTGCCAGTAGGAAGCCAGATATGGGGAGCAATCAGCCCCAGCATTTT. This sequence joins TRBV19 and TRBJ1-5, with D uncertain. This CDR3 is built from 16 residues. V lost 6 bases and J lost 1, with 16 bases in between. Germline CDR1 reads LNHDA; CDR2 reads SQIVND (reference sequence).

The V gene is TRBV11-3, the J gene TRBJ2-1; 9 bases are a match to TRBD1. Germline V lookup: CDR1 SGHNT, CDR2 YENEEA. The CDR3 totals 18 residues. V trimming: 1 base; J trimming: 2 bases; junction bases outside the gene matches: 9. This CDR3 reads CASSLAGEGQGAYNEQFF. The DNA for the CDR3 is TGTGCCAGCAGCTTAGCAGGGGAGGGACAGGGTGCCTACAATGAGCAGTTCTTC.

This clone came up a few times. V and J are TRBV7-3 and TRBJ2-6, with 7 bases matching TRBD1. This CDR3 has 17 amino acids. Germline CDR1 is SGHTA and CDR2 is FQGTGA. V was pared by 5 bases and J by 0 bases, with 7 bases of the junction left unmatched. CDR3 bases: TGTGCCAGCAGCCCAAGGACAGGCGCCTCTGGGGCCAACGTCCTGACTTTC. It codes for CASSPRTGASGANVLTF.

This chain links TRBV11-2 with TRBJ2-5, with D perhaps matching TRBD1 or TRBD2 (5 bases each). Deletions cut 3 bases from V and 5 bases from J, with 10 bases between. Germline lookup yields CDR1 SGHAT and CDR2 FQNNGV. CDR3 length equals 13 residues. The CDR3 is CASSFGWGETQYF. CDR3 nucleotide sequence: TGTGCCAGCAGCTTCGGCTGGGGGGAGACCCAGTACTTC.

The chain recombines TRBV19 with TRBJ2-2; the match to TRBD1 covers 9 bases. The CDR3 loop spans 16 amino acids. Germline V lookup: CDR1 LNHDA, CDR2 SQIVND (reference sequence). V shed 3 bases and J 2 bases; nucleotides not matched to a gene: 4. CDR3 nucleotides: TGTGCCAGTAGTATCGGGGGACAGGGTAACACCGGGGAGCTGTTTTTT. Protein sequence: CASSIGGQGNTGELFF.

V and J are TRBV9 and TRBJ2-2; no clear D. The V end was cut by 3 bases, the J end by 4 bases, with 10 bases between. CDR1 and CDR2 (germline): SGDLS, YYNGEE. The CDR3 loop spans 14 amino acids. The DNA of the CDR3 is TGTGCCAGCAGCGAGACACCAGCCACCGGGGAGCTGTTTTTT. Amino acids: CASSETPATGELFF.

The chain couples TRBV30 to TRBJ1-5; D is unclear. Germline V gives CDR1 GTSNPN, CDR2 SVGIG (reference sequence). The germline V and J ends were trimmed by 2 bases and 4 bases, with 12 bases remaining between them. CDR3 length equals 14 residues. The CDR3 loop is CAWSPPQANQPQHF. In nucleotides, the CDR3 is TGTGCCTGGAGTCCCCCCCAGGCGAATCAGCCCCAGCATTTT.

This clone was seen only once. This rearrangement joins TRBV25-1 to TRBJ2-1; D not resolved. The CDR3 covers 16 residues. V was cut by 4 bases and J by 4 bases, with 17 bases left in between. Germline V gene sequence: CDR1 MGHDK, CDR2 SYGVNS. CDR3 sequence (DNA): TGTGCCAGCAGTGGACGAGGAACAACGTTTTACAATGAGCAGTTCTTC. This encodes CASSGRGTTFYNEQFF.

The chain employs TRBV7-6 and TRBJ2-2, with D maybe TRBD2 (5 bases). This CDR3 region has 15 residues. V gave up 4 bases and J gave up 4 bases, with 13 bases separating them. Germline V gives CDR1 SGHVS, CDR2 FNYEAQ. CDR3 protein: CASSSFGLVTGELFF. CDR3 in DNA: TGTGCCAGCAGCTCTTTCGGACTTGTCACCGGGGAGCTGTTTTTT.

The rearrangement links TRBV29-1 to TRBJ2-3; D might be TRBD1 or TRBD2, each matching 5 bases. The CDR3 covers 14 residues. Germline-derived CDR1 and CDR2 are SQVTM and ANQGSEA. The V end lost 7 bases, the J end lost 4 bases, and 18 bases lay between the germline ends. For the CDR3, the DNA is TGCAGCGGTACCGGGGCTCCGATGCCAGATACGCAGTATTTT. It specifies CSGTGAPMPDTQYF.

The V gene is TRBV10-1, the J gene TRBJ1-1; D remains unclear. V shed 9 bases and J shed 1 base, with 15 bases lying between them. CDR1 is WNHNN and CDR2 is SYGVQD in the germline V gene (reference sequence). CDR3 length equals 14 residues. In DNA, the CDR3 is TGCGCCAGACAATCACCCCTTGAGAACACTGAAGCTTTCTTT. Encoded protein: CARQSPLENTEAFF.